Below are 22 T cell receptor beta chains sequenced from a single sample in a study of blood T cell repertoires in COVID-19. TCRdb's table, derived via immunoSEQ multiplex PCR, lists solely in-frame clones and lacks some. The profile shows roughly 250,000 clones, approximately 86% of them singletons. The sequenced sample was PBMCs or T cells enriched from blood (not recorded which). These TCRs come from a woman aged 25 to 45 with acute COVID-19.

This clone was observed once. The chain links TRBV9 to TRBJ2-3; possible D gene TRBD1, 5 bases. Between the trimmed V and J ends, which lost 0 bases and 0 bases, there was a span of 14 bases. Germline V CDR1 and CDR2: SGDLS, YYNGEE. This CDR3 is 17 amino acids long. The chain's CDR3 is CASSVVGAPISTDTQYF. The CDR3 DNA follows: TGTGCCAGCAGCGTAGTTGGGGCCCCTATTAGCACAGATACGCAGTATTTT.

This clone was observed a single time. V is TRBV2 and J is TRBJ2-1; D is possibly TRBD2 (7 bases). The CDR3 totals 19 residues. Trimming removed 1 base at V and 1 base at J, with 20 bases between. Looked up from germline, CDR1 is SNHLY and CDR2 is FYNNEI. The CDR3 coding sequence is TGTGCCAGCAGTGAAGTTGCGGCGGGGGCTCGCCTGTCCTACAATGAGCAGTTCTTC. This translates into CASSEVAAGARLSYNEQFF.

This chain links TRBV28 with TRBJ2-7, with D possibly matching TRBD1 (6 bases). The CDR3 is 15 amino acids. CDR1 and CDR2 (germline): MDHEN, SYDVKM. V was shortened by 3 bases and J by 0 bases, with 12 bases between the two germline ends. As DNA, the CDR3 is TGTGCCAGCAGTTTCAACCAGGGGAGCTCCTACGAGCAGTACTTC. Residues: CASSFNQGSSYEQYF.

The V call is TRBV5-4, the J call TRBJ2-2, with TRBD2 as a possible D gene (5 bases). The CDR3 runs to 13 residues. Germline V gene sequence: CDR1 SGHNT, CDR2 YYREEE (reference sequence). V was pared by 4 bases and J by 6 bases, with 10 bases between. CDR3 region: CASSRNGAGELFF. CDR3 coding DNA: TGTGCCAGCAGCCGCAACGGGGCCGGGGAGCTGTTTTTT.

The CDR3 DNA sequence: TGTGCCAGCAGCTTCGTGACAGGGAGCACTGAAGCTTTCTTT. It specifies CASSFVTGSTEAFF. V gene TRBV5-6 combines with J gene TRBJ1-1; TRBD1 agrees at 7 bases. Trimming cost V 2 bases and J 4 bases; bases outside gene matches: 5. The CDR3 extends over 14 amino acids. The germline V gene has CDR1 SGHDT and CDR2 YYEEEE.

This chain uses TRBV13 with TRBJ2-3; perhaps TRBD2 as D (6 bases). Germline V gene sequence: CDR1 PRHDT, CDR2 FYEKMQ (reference sequence). The CDR3 runs to 14 residues. V was trimmed by 1 base and J by 6 bases, leaving 11 bases between them. Written as DNA, the CDR3 is TGTGCCAGCAGCTTAGCGGGTCGGGAGGATACGCAGTATTTT. Translating gives CASSLAGREDTQYF.

The V and J genes are TRBV18 and TRBJ1-1; TRBD1 aligns across 7 bases. The CDR3 consists of 14 residues. V shed 1 base, J shed 1 base, and the junction held 0 bases outside the gene matches. Germline CDR1 KGHSH, CDR2 LQKENI. In DNA form, the CDR3 reads TGTGCCAGCTCACCACAGGGGGCGAACACTGAAGCTTTCTTT. Residues: CASSPQGANTEAFF.

This chain connects TRBV21-1 to TRBJ1-4. TRBV21-1 is flagged as a pseudogene. CDR3 length: 15 amino acids. The CDR3 DNA sequence: TGTGCCAGCAGCCCCGTGGTGCGGGAAAAAGAAAAACTGTTTTTT. Translation: CASSPVVREKEKLFF.

This chain uses TRBV4-2 with TRBJ2-1, with D perhaps TRBD2 (5 bases). The length of the CDR3 is 15 residues. The germline V gene has CDR1 LGHNA and CDR2 YNFKEQ. The V end was cut by 0 bases, the J end by 2 bases, with 8 bases between. The CDR3 DNA sequence: TGTGCCAGCAGCCAAGATACTAGAGCCTACAATGAGCAGTTCTTC. This codes for CASSQDTRAYNEQFF.

The V and J genes are TRBV4-1 and TRBJ2-7; D unclear. The CDR3 is made up of 13 amino acids. The V end lost 0 bases, the J end lost 3 bases, and 6 bases lay between the germline ends. Germline CDR1 is MGHRA and CDR2 is YSYEKL. In DNA form, the CDR3 reads TGCGCCAGCAGCCAAGATATCTACTACGAGCAGTACTTC. It codes for CASSQDIYYEQYF.

This clone showed up just once. The chain is built from TRBV11-1 and TRBJ2-1, with TRBD2 matching 7 bases. This CDR3 comprises 14 residues. With V trimmed by 2 bases and J by 11 bases, 9 bases remained unmatched. CDR1 and CDR2 from the germline V gene are SGHAT and FQDESV (reference sequence). The CDR3 reads CASSLNSASGQQFF. In nucleotides, the CDR3 is TGTGCCAGCAGCTTAAACTCGGCTAGCGGACAGCAGTTCTTC.

The J gene is TRBJ1-1, the V gene TRBV5-1; 7 bases line up with TRBD1. This CDR3 is built from 19 residues. From germline, CDR1 is SGHRS and CDR2 YFSETQ. V was pared by 1 base and J by 1 base, with 16 bases of the junction left unmatched. The CDR3 sequence: CASSLYGVQGPTWNTEAFF. The CDR3 DNA reads TGCGCCAGCAGCTTGTATGGGGTACAGGGGCCAACCTGGAACACTGAAGCTTTCTTT.

V gene TRBV7-6 combines with J gene TRBJ2-2, with 8 bases fitting TRBD1. With 5 bases clipped from V and 3 bases from J, the junction kept 11 bases outside the gene matches. Per the germline V gene, CDR1 is SGHVS and CDR2 is FNYEAQ. This CDR3 has 17 residues. This CDR3 reads CASSPDPGTGDTGELFF. CDR3 in DNA: TGTGCCAGCAGCCCCGACCCCGGGACAGGTGACACCGGGGAGCTGTTTTTT.

This chain connects TRBV6-5 to TRBJ1-2, with TRBD1 matching over 9 bases. The germline V gene has CDR1 MNHEY and CDR2 SVGAGI. V gave up 6 bases and J gave up 7 bases; unmatched junction bases: 6. This CDR3 comprises 13 residues. CDR3 coding DNA: TGTGCCAGCAGCATGGACAGGGGAGGTGGCTACACCTTC. Residues: CASSMDRGGGYTF.

The chain links TRBV4-1 to TRBJ1-4; 8 bases fit TRBD1. J gave up 7 bases and V 2 bases, and 6 bases lay outside the gene matches. The germline V gene has CDR1 MGHRA and CDR2 YSYEKL. CDR3 length: 15 amino acids. DNA of the CDR3: TGCGCCAGCAGCCAAAATACAGGGGGTCTTGAAAAACTGTTTTTT. Encoded protein: CASSQNTGGLEKLFF.

The gene calls are TRBV2 and TRBJ1-2; no firm D call. Per the germline V gene, CDR1 is SNHLY and CDR2 is FYNNEI. This CDR3 is 12 amino acids long. V lost 6 bases to trimming and J lost 4 bases, with 9 bases between them. The CDR3 region is CASSVVLYGYTF. DNA for the CDR3: TGTGCCAGCAGCGTGGTACTCTATGGCTACACCTTC.

V gene TRBV7-2 combines with J gene TRBJ2-1, with 7 bases aligning to TRBD2. Unmatched junction bases numbered 17, after V lost 7 bases and J lost 8 bases. The CDR3 has 16 residues. Germline V gene lookup returns CDR1 SGHTA and CDR2 FQGNSA. DNA for the CDR3: TGTGCCAGCACCCGGACTAGTCTGTACGATAGGGATGAGCAGTTCTTC. Its protein is CASTRTSLYDRDEQFF.

This clone has a handful of counts. This chain joins TRBV6-5 and TRBJ1-3; D unclear. Trimming removed 2 bases from V and 2 bases from J, with 10 bases in between. The CDR3 consists of 15 residues. CDR1 and CDR2 (germline): MNHEY, SVGAGI. The CDR3 protein is CASSYEGGTGNTIYF. DNA for the CDR3: TGTGCCAGCAGTTACGAGGGAGGCACTGGAAACACCATATATTTT.

This clone was picked up one time. The rearrangement joins TRBV2 to TRBJ2-1; the D gene is possibly TRBD1 (6 bases). This CDR3 is built from 11 residues. Trimming removed 7 bases at V and 9 bases at J, with 10 bases between. Germline CDR1 is SNHLY and CDR2 is FYNNEI. The CDR3 DNA is TGTGCCAGCACAGGGGTTAGTGAGCAGTTCTTC. It yields the protein CASTGVSEQFF.

This clone was counted a single time. CDR3 in DNA: TGTGCCAGTAGTCGACAGCATTTCACAGATACGCAGTATTTT. The encoded protein is CASSRQHFTDTQYF. The V call is TRBV19, the J call TRBJ2-3; a weak D match, TRBD1 (5 bases). The CDR3 is 14 amino acids. V lost 5 bases and J lost 2, with 11 bases in between. Germline-derived CDR1 and CDR2 are LNHDA and SQIVND (reference sequence).

This chain uses TRBV7-2 with TRBJ2-7; D may be TRBD2 (6 bases). The V and J ends lost 1 base and 0 bases respectively, with 13 bases between them. The CDR3 covers 16 residues. Germline CDR1 SGHTA, CDR2 FQGNSA. The CDR3 DNA sequence: TGTGCCAGCAGCTTAGATGGTAGCGGAAGCTCCTACGAGCAGTACTTC. It is translated as CASSLDGSGSSYEQYF. The full variable domain, rest sourced from reference TRBV7-2 and TRBJ2-7, is GAGVSQSPSNKVTEKGKDVELRCDPISGHTALYWYRQSLGQGLEFLIYFQGNSAPDKSGLPSDRFSAERTGGSVSTLTIQRTQQEDSAVYLCASSLDGSGSSYEQYFGPGTRLTVT.

The rearrangement links TRBV27 to TRBJ2-7, with a possible D match to TRBD1 (7 bases). Germline lookup yields CDR1 MNHEY and CDR2 SMNVEV (reference sequence). The germline V and J ends were trimmed by 8 bases and 6 bases, with 23 bases remaining between them. CDR3 length: 15 amino acids. The CDR3 DNA is TGTGCCAGCTCATTTCTAGGGGGCTCCGGGGGCGAGCAGTACTTC. This sequence encodes CASSFLGGSGGEQYF.